This T cell receptor (beta chain) was obtained from a study of control samples from healthy donors and cancer patients. This clone was recorded once. Sequenced by immunoSEQ multiplex PCR; TCRdb stores in-frame clones only, minus some. This sample carries around 94,000 clones, 90% of them seen once, and the ten largest clones take over 3%. Sequencing was performed on blood. The clonotype was recovered from a young woman in good health.

CDR3: CASSLLGITDTQYF. CDR3 sequence (DNA): TGTGCCAGCAGCTTATTAGGTATCACAGATACGCAGTATTTT. This chain connects TRBV7-2 to TRBJ2-3; D remains unclear. The CDR3 is 14 amino acids. Between the trimmed V and J ends, which lost 2 bases and 2 bases, there was a span of 8 bases. Germline V gene sequence: CDR1 SGHTA, CDR2 FQGNSA.